The clone carrying this T cell receptor (beta chain) was detected ten times or more. Its antigen is unidentified. J was trimmed by 6 bases and V by 8 bases; bases with no gene match: 10. The CDR3 is 14 residues long. CDR1 KGHSH and CDR2 LQKENI come from the germline V gene. The sample belongs to a study of T cells in Graves' hyperthyroidism and ophthalmopathy. The wider study: Peripheral blood specimens were obtained at initial diagnosis, prior to any treatment. General observations from the study: The majority of expanded thyroid clonotypes above 0.001 also appeared in blood.

The sample, blood from the first hyperthyroidism diagnosis, precedes any ophthalmopathy symptoms. It was RNA transcripts that yielded the amplified TCR beta CDR3 regions. The TCR CDR3 first-round RT-PCR relied on the HTBI primer set. In TCRdb, the multiplex PCR reads were re-called with MiXCR into one record per CDR3 protein. The table includes hundreds of thousands of distinct CDR3 sequences, roughly a sixth detected once. V and J are TRBV18 and TRBJ2-3; 8 positions match TRBD2. Input material: blood. This TCR was sampled from a woman between 50 and 59 years old with Graves' hyperthyroidism that later progressed to Graves' ophthalmopathy. In nucleotides, the CDR3 is TGTGCCAGCACCGTAGCGGGGAGGATGGATACGCAGTATTTT. Its translation is CASTVAGRMDTQYF. Variable domain in full (rest from reference TRBV18 and TRBJ2-3): NAGVMQNPRHLVRRRGQEARLRCSPMKGHSHVYWYRQLPEEGLKFMVYLQKENIIDESGMPKERFSAEFPKEGPSILRIQQVVRGDSAAYFCASTVAGRMDTQYFGPGTRLTVL.